The 9 T cell receptor beta chains below all came from one sample that was sequenced in a study of tumor-infiltrating lymphocytes in localized non-small cell lung cancer. Sequencing used immunoSEQ multiplex PCR; TCRdb keeps in-frame clones, though not all of them. The sample records some 13,000 clones, roughly 80% being singletons. The sequenced material came from uninvolved lung tissue not adjacent to the tumor. The source is a human donor with non-small cell lung cancer.

The V gene is TRBV27, the J gene TRBJ1-1; 8 nucleotides align to TRBD1. Germline assignment: CDR1 MNHEY and CDR2 SMNVEV (reference sequence). V gave up 10 bases and J gave up 5 bases; unmatched junction bases: 9. The CDR3 runs to 13 residues. The CDR3 loop is CATKDRARTEAFF. The CDR3 DNA follows: TGTGCCACCAAGGACAGGGCGAGGACTGAAGCTTTCTTT.

The chain recombines TRBV29-1 with TRBJ2-7; D is ambiguous. Trimming cost V 6 bases and J 1 base, with 7 bases left between them. Per the germline V gene, CDR1 is SQVTM and CDR2 is ANQGSEA. The CDR3 spans 11 residues. Written as DNA, the CDR3 is TGCAGCGTCCGGGTGTCCTACGAGCAGTACTTC. This codes for CSVRVSYEQYF.

This clone has only a few counts. Distinct nucleotide sequences in the sample also encode this CDR3. This chain links TRBV6-6 with TRBJ2-2, with D perhaps TRBD1 or TRBD2 (6 bases each). The germline V gene has CDR1 MNHNY and CDR2 SVGAGI (reference sequence). The CDR3 consists of 14 residues. V lost 6 bases, J lost 2 bases, and 10 bases lay in between. The CDR3 is CASSGGTNTGELFF. The DNA of the CDR3 is TGTGCCAGCAGCGGCGGGACAAACACCGGGGAGCTGTTTTTT.

The gene calls are TRBV6-5 and TRBJ1-5; D uncertain. Germline V gives CDR1 MNHEY, CDR2 SVGAGI. Trimming removed 5 bases at V and 7 bases at J, with 15 bases between. This CDR3 is 14 amino acids long. This chain's CDR3 is CASSPLPGGQPQHF. The CDR3 region has the DNA TGTGCCAGCAGTCCATTACCGGGAGGCCAGCCCCAGCATTTT.

This clone was seen just once. V is TRBV28 and J is TRBJ1-2; D is possibly TRBD1 (5 bases). CDR1 and CDR2 (germline): MDHEN, SYDVKM. The germline V and J ends were trimmed by 5 bases and 7 bases, with 20 bases remaining between them. CDR3 length: 15 residues. This CDR3 is CASSQWDRLKGGYTF. CDR3 nucleotides: TGTGCCAGCAGTCAGTGGGACCGACTGAAGGGTGGCTACACCTTC.

J is TRBJ2-3 and V is TRBV11-2; the D gene could be TRBD1 or TRBD2 (5 bases each). This CDR3 comprises 17 residues. Trimming left V 1 base short and J 4 bases short, with 18 bases between. The germline CDR1 and CDR2 sequences are SGHAT and FQNNGV. The CDR3 DNA reads as TGTGCCAGCAGCTTAGCCTTTTCCGGGGCGAGCCCAGATACGCAGTATTTT. Translated: CASSLAFSGASPDTQYF.

This clone was seen only a few times. This rearrangement joins TRBV29-1 to TRBJ1-5, with 10 bases aligning to TRBD1. Germline CDR1 is SQVTM and CDR2 is ANQGSEA. The CDR3 totals 13 residues. V shed 4 bases and J 5 bases; nucleotides not matched to a gene: 2. CDR3 nucleotide sequence: TGCAGCGTTGCGACAGGGGGCGATCAGCCCCAGCATTTT. Encoded protein: CSVATGGDQPQHF.

The chain employs TRBV5-1 and TRBJ2-1, with a weak D call TRBD1 (6 bases). Germline V gives CDR1 SGHRS, CDR2 YFSETQ. The CDR3 consists of 13 residues. V was trimmed by 0 bases and J by 9 bases, leaving 10 bases between them. The CDR3: CASSLGDTSEQFF. The DNA of the CDR3 is TGCGCCAGCAGCTTGGGGGACACTAGTGAGCAGTTCTTC.

A single count supports this clone. CDR3 region: CASSSSGDREYEQYF. CDR3 coding DNA: TGCGCCAGCAGCTCCTCCGGGGACAGGGAATACGAGCAGTACTTC. The chain carries TRBV5-1 and TRBJ2-7; 9 nucleotides line up with TRBD1. The CDR3 sequence is 15 residues long. V shed 3 bases and J 4 bases; nucleotides not matched to a gene: 8. Germline V lookup: CDR1 SGHRS, CDR2 YFSETQ. The variable domain in full, completed from reference TRBV5-1 and TRBJ2-7, reads KAGVTQTPRYLIKTRGQQVTLSCSPISGHRSVSWYQQTPGQGLQFLFEYFSETQRNKGNFPGRFSGRQFSNSRSEMNVSTLELGDSALYLCASSSSGDREYEQYFGPGTRLTVT.